The clone carrying this T cell receptor (beta chain) was picked up one time. Its antigen remains unidentified. The CDR3 contains 15 residues. The trim removed 5 bases at V and 2 bases at J, leaving 8 bases unmatched. Germline V lookup: CDR1 SSHAT, CDR2 FNYEAQ (reference sequence). The data are from a study of graft-versus-host responses after intestinal transplantation. Whole-study results and caveats: Detection of GvH clones occurred in recipient marrow, and some had their first appearance in ileum or blood.

Method: immunoSEQ multiplex PCR; TCRdb's copy keeps in-frame clones and lacks some. The sample carries about 39,000 clones, 90% to 95% recorded once. The rearrangement links TRBV7-7 to TRBJ2-7; TRBD1 aligns across 8 bases. Sequencing used unstimulated CD8+ T cells sorted from spleen or lymph node cells, obtained before transplant. The TCR comes from a human donor who was the organ donor for an intestinal transplant. The CDR3 loop is CASSVDRGPTYEQYF. The CDR3 DNA reads TGTGCCAGCAGCGTAGACAGGGGCCCAACCTACGAGCAGTACTTC.